This T cell receptor beta chain is from a study of a mutant IDH1 vaccine in newly diagnosed glioma. Study context: Sex among treated patients split about 62% male, 37.5% female; mean age was approximately 41 years. At week 47 came visit V13, while visit V12 had come at week 35. Study-level findings and limits: There were vaccine-induced immune responses in approximately 95% of the patients.

Regarding this clone: Its antigen is not identified.

The time point denotes: week 35, safety follow-up. With topical imiquimod, each dose of the vaccine consisted of 300 ug of mutant IDH1 20-mer peptide. Libraries were prepared by immunoSEQ multiplex PCR; TCRdb keeps only in-frame clonotypes and omits some of them. Of about 27,000 clones listed, around 80% are singletons. CDR3 length equals 13 residues. Trimming removed 3 bases at V and 3 bases at J, with 8 bases between. CDR1 is SGHAT, CDR2 FQNNGV, per germline. The chain combines TRBV11-2 with TRBJ1-1, with D unclear. The sequencing used PBMCs, collected from a glioma patient whose treatment included an IDH1 peptide vaccine. This TCR came from a man aged 50-60 years with glioma. The CDR3 DNA is TGTGCCAGCAGCTTTTTCGTTTACACTGAAGCTTTCTTT. Encoded protein: CASSFFVYTEAFF.